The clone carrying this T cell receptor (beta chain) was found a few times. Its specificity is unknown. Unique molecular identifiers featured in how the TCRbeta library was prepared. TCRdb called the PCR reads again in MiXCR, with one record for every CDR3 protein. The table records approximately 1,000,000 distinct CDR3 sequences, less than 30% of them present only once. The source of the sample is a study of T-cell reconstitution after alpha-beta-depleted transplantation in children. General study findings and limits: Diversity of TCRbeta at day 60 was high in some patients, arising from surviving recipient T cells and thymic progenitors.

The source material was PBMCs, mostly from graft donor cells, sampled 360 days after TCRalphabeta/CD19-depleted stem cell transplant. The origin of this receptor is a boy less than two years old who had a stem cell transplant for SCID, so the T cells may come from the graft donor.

CDR3: CATSRERVLGGLFF. The CDR3 DNA sequence: TGTGCCACCAGCAGAGAGAGGGTTTTAGGCGGGCTGTTTTTT. The chain has TRBV15 and TRBJ2-2; D is perhaps TRBD2 (5 bases). Germline V lookup: CDR1 LNHNV, CDR2 YYDKDF (reference sequence). Trimming left V 0 bases short and J 13 bases short, with 15 bases between. The CDR3 is 14 residues long.